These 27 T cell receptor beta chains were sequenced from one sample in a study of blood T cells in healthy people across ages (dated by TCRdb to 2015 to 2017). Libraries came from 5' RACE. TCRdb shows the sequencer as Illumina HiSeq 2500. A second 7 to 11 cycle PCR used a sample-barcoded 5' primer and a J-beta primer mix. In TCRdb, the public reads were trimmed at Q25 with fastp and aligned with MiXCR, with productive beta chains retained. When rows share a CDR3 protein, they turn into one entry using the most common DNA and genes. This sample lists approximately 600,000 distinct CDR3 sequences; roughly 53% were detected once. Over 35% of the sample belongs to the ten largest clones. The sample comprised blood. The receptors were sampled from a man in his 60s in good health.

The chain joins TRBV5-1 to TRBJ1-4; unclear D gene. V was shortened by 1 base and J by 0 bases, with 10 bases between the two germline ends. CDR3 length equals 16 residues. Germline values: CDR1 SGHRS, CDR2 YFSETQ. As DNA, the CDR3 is TGCGCCAGCAGCTTGCTGGGCGGGACAACTAATGAAAAACTGTTTTTT. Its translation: CASSLLGGTTNEKLFF.

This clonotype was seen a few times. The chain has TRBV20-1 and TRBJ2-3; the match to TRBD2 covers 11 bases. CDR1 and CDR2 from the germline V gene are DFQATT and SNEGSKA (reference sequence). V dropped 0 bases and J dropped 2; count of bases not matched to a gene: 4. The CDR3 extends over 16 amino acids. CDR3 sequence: CSARDRLAGITDTQYF. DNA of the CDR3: TGCAGTGCTAGAGACCGACTAGCGGGGATCACAGATACGCAGTATTTT.

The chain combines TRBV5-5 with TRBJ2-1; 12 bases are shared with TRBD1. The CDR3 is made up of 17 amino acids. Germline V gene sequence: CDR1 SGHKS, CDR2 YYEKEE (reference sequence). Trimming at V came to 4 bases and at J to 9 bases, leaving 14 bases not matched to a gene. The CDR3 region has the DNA TGTGCCAGCAGCCCCCTTTTGGGACAGGGGGCTGCGGGTGAGCAGTTCTTC. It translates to CASSPLLGQGAAGEQFF. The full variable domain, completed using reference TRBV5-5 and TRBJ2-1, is DAGVTQSPTHLIKTRGQQVTLRCSPISGHKSVSWYQQVLGQGPQFIFQYYEKEERGRGNFPDRFSARQFPNYSSELNVNALLLGDSALYLCASSPLLGQGAAGEQFFGPGTRLTVL.

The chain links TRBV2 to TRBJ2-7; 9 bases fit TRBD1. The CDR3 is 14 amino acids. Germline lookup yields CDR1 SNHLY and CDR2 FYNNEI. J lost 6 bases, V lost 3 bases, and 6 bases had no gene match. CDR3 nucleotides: TGTGCCAGCAGTGACGGGACAGGGACGGTCGAGCAGTACTTC. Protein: CASSDGTGTVEQYF.

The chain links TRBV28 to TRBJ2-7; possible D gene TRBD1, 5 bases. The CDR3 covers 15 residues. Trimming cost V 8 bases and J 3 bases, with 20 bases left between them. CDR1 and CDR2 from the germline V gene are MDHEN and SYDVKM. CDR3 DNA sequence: TGTGCCAGCGGCTCAGCCTTCGGTAGGGGCTACGAGCAGTACTTC. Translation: CASGSAFGRGYEQYF.

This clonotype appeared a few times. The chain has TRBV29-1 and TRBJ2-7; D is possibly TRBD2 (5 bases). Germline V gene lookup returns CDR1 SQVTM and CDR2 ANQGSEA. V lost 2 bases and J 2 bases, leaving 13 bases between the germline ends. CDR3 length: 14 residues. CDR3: CSVERGPVPYEQYF. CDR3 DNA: TGCAGCGTTGAACGCGGGCCTGTCCCCTACGAGCAGTACTTC.

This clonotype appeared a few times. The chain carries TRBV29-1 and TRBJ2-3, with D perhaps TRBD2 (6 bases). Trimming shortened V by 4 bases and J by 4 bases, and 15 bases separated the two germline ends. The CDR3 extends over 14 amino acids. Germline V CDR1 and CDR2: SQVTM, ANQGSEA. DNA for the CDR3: TGCAGCGTTGGGGGAGGTGATAGCCCAGATACGCAGTATTTT. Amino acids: CSVGGGDSPDTQYF.

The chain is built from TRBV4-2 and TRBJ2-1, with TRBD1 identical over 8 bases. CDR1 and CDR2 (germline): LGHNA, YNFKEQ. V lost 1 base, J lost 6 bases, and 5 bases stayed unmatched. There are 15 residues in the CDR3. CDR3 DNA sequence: TGTGCCAGCAGCCAAGGGACAGGGTTAATCAATGAGCAGTTCTTC. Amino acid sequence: CASSQGTGLINEQFF.

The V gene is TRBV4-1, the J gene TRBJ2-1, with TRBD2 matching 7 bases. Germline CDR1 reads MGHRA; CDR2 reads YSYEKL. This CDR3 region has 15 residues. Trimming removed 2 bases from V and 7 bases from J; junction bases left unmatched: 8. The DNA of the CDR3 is TGCGCCAGCAGCCAACCGGGGGGTTTGGGGAATGAGCAGTTCTTC. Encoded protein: CASSQPGGLGNEQFF.

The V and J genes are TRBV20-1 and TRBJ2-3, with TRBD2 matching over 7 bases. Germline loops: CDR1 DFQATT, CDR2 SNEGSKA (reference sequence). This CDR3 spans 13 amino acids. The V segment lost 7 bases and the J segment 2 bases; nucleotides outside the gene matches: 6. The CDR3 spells CSGRDYITDTQYF. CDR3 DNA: TGCAGTGGGAGGGACTACATCACAGATACGCAGTATTTT.

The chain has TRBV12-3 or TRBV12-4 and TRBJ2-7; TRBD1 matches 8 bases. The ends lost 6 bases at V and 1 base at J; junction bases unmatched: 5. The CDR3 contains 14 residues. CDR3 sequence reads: CASRAGQASYEQYF. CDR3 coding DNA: TGTGCCAGCAGGGCGGGACAGGCGTCCTACGAGCAGTACTTC.

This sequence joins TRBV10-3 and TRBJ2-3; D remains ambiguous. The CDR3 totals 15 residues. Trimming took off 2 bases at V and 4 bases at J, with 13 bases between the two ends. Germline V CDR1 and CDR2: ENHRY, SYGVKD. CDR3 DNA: TGTGCCATCAGTGAGCCGGTAGCCTCCTCAGATACGCAGTATTTT. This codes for CAISEPVASSDTQYF.

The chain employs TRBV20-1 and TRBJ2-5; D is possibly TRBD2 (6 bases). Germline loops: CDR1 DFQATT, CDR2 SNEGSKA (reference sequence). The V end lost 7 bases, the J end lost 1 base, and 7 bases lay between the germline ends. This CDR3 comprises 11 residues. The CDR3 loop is CSGGTQETQYF. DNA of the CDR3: TGCAGTGGCGGGACCCAAGAGACCCAGTACTTC.

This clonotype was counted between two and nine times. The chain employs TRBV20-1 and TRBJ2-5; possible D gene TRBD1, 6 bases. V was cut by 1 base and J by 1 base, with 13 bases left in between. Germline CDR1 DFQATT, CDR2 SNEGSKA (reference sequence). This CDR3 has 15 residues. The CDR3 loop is CSARVMQGIQETQYF. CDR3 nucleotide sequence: TGCAGTGCTAGAGTAATGCAGGGGATCCAAGAGACCCAGTACTTC.

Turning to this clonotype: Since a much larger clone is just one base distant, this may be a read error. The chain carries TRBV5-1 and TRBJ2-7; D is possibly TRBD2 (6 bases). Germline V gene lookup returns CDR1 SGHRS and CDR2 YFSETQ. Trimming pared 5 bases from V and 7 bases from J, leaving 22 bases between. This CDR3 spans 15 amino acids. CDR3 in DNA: TGCGCCAGCAGTCCTGTGGGGGGTCCTTGCAATGAGCAGTACTTC. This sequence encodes CASSPVGGPCNEQYF.

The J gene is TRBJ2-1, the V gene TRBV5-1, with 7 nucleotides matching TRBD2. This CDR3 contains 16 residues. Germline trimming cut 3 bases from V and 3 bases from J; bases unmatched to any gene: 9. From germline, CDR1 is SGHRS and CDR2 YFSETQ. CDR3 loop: CASSSSPTSYYNEQFF. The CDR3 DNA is TGCGCCAGCAGCTCTTCCCCGACTAGCTACTACAATGAGCAGTTCTTC.

Here the CDR3 DNA reads TGCAGTGTCGGCTCTAGCTCCTACAATGAGCAGTTCTTC. It encodes CSVGSSSYNEQFF. The chain uses TRBV20-1 and TRBJ2-1; D is unclear. Looked up from germline, CDR1 is DFQATT and CDR2 is SNEGSKA (reference sequence). V lost 7 bases and J 0 bases, leaving 10 bases between the germline ends. This CDR3 is 13 amino acids long.

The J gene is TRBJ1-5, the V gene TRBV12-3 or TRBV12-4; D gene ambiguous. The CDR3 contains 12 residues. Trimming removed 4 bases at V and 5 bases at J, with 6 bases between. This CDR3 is CASSWPDQPQHF. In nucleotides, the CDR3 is TGTGCCAGCAGTTGGCCGGATCAGCCCCAGCATTTT.

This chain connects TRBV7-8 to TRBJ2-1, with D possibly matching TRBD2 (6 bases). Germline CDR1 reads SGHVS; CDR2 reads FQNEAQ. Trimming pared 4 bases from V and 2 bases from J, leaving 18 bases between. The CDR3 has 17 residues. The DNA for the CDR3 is TGTGCCAGCAGCTCCCCCCTCCTAGCGCCTACCTACAATGAGCAGTTCTTC. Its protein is CASSSPLLAPTYNEQFF.

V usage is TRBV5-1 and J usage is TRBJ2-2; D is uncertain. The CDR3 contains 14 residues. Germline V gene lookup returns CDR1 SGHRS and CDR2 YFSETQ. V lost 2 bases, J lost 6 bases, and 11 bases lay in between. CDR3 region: CASSFQQGSGELFF. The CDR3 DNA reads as TGCGCCAGCAGCTTTCAGCAAGGGTCCGGGGAGCTGTTTTTT.

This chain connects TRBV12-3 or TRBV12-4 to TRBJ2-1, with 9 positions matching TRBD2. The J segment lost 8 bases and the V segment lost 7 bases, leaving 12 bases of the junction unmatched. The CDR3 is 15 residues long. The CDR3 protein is CASKLTRGGSHEQFF. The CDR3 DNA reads TGTGCCAGCAAACTAACGCGGGGGGGCTCCCATGAGCAGTTCTTC.

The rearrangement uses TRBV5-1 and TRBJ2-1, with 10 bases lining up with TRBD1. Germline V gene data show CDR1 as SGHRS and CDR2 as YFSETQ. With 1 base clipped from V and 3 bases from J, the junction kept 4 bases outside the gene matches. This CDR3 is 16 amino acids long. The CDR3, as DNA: TGCGCCAGCAGCTTGCCCGGACAGGGGGGCTACAATGAGCAGTTCTTC. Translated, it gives CASSLPGQGGYNEQFF.

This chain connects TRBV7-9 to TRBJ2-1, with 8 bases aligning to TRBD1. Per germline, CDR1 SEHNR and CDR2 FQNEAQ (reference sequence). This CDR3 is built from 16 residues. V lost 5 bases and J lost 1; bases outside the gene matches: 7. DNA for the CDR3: TGTGCCAGCAGCCCATGGACAGGGCCTTCCTACAATGAGCAGTTCTTC. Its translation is CASSPWTGPSYNEQFF.

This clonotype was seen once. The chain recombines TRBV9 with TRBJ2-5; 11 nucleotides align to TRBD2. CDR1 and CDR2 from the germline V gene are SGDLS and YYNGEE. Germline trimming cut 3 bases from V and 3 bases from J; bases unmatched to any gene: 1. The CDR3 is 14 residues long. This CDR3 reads CASSGGLAEETQYF. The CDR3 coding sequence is TGTGCCAGCAGCGGGGGACTAGCGGAAGAGACCCAGTACTTC.

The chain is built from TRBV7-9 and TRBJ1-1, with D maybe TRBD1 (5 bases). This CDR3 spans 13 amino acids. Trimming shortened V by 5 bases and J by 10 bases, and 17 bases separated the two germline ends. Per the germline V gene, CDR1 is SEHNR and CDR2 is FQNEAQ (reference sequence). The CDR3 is CASSPGADRGAFF. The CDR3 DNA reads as TGTGCCAGCAGCCCCGGGGCCGACCGGGGAGCTTTCTTT.

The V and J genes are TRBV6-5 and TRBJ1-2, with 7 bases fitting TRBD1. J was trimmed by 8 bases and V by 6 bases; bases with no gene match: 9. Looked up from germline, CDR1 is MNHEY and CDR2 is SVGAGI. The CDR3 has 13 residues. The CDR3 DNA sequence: TGTGCCAGCAGACCTGGACAGGCGGTCGGCTACACCTTC. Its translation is CASRPGQAVGYTF.

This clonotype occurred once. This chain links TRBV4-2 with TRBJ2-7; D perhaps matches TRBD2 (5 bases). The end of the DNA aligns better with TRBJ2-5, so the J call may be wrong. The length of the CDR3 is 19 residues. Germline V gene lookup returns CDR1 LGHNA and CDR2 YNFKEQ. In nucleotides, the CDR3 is TGTGCCAGCAGCCAAACCCTAAGGCAGGACGGAGGCCGGGGTCGGACCCAGTACTTC. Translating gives CASSQTLRQDGGRGRTQYF.